Shown below are 30 T cell receptor beta chains from a single sample sequenced in a study of T cells in Graves' hyperthyroidism and ophthalmopathy. TCR beta CDR3 sequences were amplified from RNA transcripts. Carried out on the TCR CDR3, a first-round RT-PCR used the HTBI primer set. TCRdb analysed the multiplex PCR reads with MiXCR anew, one entry per CDR3 protein. The sample lists under 350,000 distinct CDR3 sequences; roughly a fifth were seen once. Sequenced: blood. The receptors shown here come from a woman in her 50s with Graves' hyperthyroidism.

This clonotype was seen at least ten times. The chain uses TRBV7-8 and TRBJ2-2; 9 positions agree with TRBD2. Per germline, CDR1 SGHVS and CDR2 FQNEAQ. J gave up 7 bases and V 6 bases, and 15 bases lay outside the gene matches. The CDR3 contains 17 residues. The CDR3: CASSPVPGGRAVGELFF. The CDR3 nucleotides read TGTGCCAGCAGTCCCGTACCGGGCGGGAGGGCCGTCGGGGAGCTGTTTTTT.

This clonotype came up many times. The genes are TRBV28 and TRBJ1-2; D perhaps matches TRBD1 (6 bases). This CDR3 has 14 residues. V was trimmed by 7 bases and J by 3 bases, leaving 15 bases between them. Germline assignment: CDR1 MDHEN and CDR2 SYDVKM. The CDR3 DNA reads as TGTGCCAGCACGGGAGGGGGAATGTACTATGGCTACACCTTC. It yields the protein CASTGGGMYYGYTF.

In its sample, this clonotype was seen a few times. This rearrangement joins TRBV20-1 to TRBJ2-7; either TRBD1 or TRBD2 may supply D (6 bases each). CDR1 DFQATT and CDR2 SNEGSKA come from the germline V gene (reference sequence). This CDR3 comprises 12 residues. With 0 bases removed from V and 5 bases from J, the gap between germline ends came to 8 bases. CDR3 in amino acids: CSARDRGDEQYF. Here the CDR3 DNA reads TGCAGTGCTAGAGATAGGGGGGACGAGCAGTACTTC.

This clonotype was counted between two and nine times. The chain uses TRBV29-1 and TRBJ2-2; 9 bases line up with TRBD1. The CDR3 runs to 16 residues. The junction had 14 bases not matched to a gene; V was cut back by 5 bases and J by 7 bases. The germline V gene encodes CDR1 SQVTM and CDR2 ANQGSEA. CDR3 bases: TGCAGCGTTTCGGGACAGGGCTGGGGGGGGTACGGGGAGCTGTTTTTT. It codes for CSVSGQGWGGYGELFF.

The gene calls are TRBV6-1 and TRBJ2-3; D not certain. The germline CDR1 and CDR2 sequences are MNHNS and SASEGT. There are 12 residues in the CDR3. V was pared by 2 bases and J by 5 bases, with 5 bases between. CDR3 sequence: CASSELGDTQYF. The CDR3 nucleotides read TGTGCCAGCAGTGAATTGGGAGATACGCAGTATTTT.

The chain carries TRBV5-1 and TRBJ2-1; TRBD2 might be the D (7 bases). Trimming removed 0 bases at V and 6 bases at J, with 13 bases between. The CDR3 extends over 15 amino acids. Germline CDR1 reads SGHRS; CDR2 reads YFSETQ. CDR3 sequence: CASSLGGGDSNEQFF. The CDR3 nucleotides are TGCGCCAGCAGCTTGGGGGGGGGCGATTCCAATGAGCAGTTCTTC.

This clonotype was seen a handful of times. The chain joins TRBV12-3 or TRBV12-4 to TRBJ1-4; D might be TRBD1 (5 bases). CDR3 length: 15 residues. Trimming took off 6 bases at V and 0 bases at J, with 11 bases between the two ends. In DNA form, the CDR3 reads TGTGCCAGCAGCCTAGCAGGGACAACTAATGAAAAACTGTTTTTT. It yields the protein CASSLAGTTNEKLFF.

A few counts support this clonotype. This chain connects TRBV20-1 to TRBJ2-7; TRBD2 matches 13 bases. CDR1 is DFQATT, CDR2 SNEGSKA, per germline (reference sequence). The V segment lost 3 bases and the J segment 3 bases; nucleotides outside the gene matches: 5. The CDR3 covers 15 residues. The CDR3 reads CSASPRTSGGYEQYF. CDR3 in DNA: TGCAGTGCTAGTCCTCGGACTAGCGGGGGCTACGAGCAGTACTTC.

This clonotype has a count of ten or more. The chain combines TRBV11-2 with TRBJ2-7; 9 bases align to TRBD1. Unmatched junction bases numbered 5, after V lost 5 bases and J lost 3 bases. Looked up from germline, CDR1 is SGHAT and CDR2 is FQNNGV. The CDR3 covers 14 residues. The chain's CDR3 is CASSVGQGSYEQYF. In DNA, the CDR3 is TGTGCCAGCAGCGTCGGACAGGGGAGCTACGAGCAGTACTTC. The variable domain in full, completed from reference TRBV11-2 and TRBJ2-7, reads EAGVAQSPRYKIIEKRQSVAFWCNPISGHATLYWYQQILGQGPKLLIQFQNNGVVDDSQLPKDRFSAERLKGVDSTLKIQPAKLEDSAVYLCASSVGQGSYEQYFGPGTRLTVT.

The chain couples TRBV5-1 to TRBJ2-3; TRBD2 matches at 8 bases. Germline CDR1 reads SGHRS; CDR2 reads YFSETQ. J was trimmed by 2 bases and V by 0 bases; bases with no gene match: 5. The CDR3 is 16 amino acids. CDR3 DNA: TGCGCCAGCAGCTTGGCCACTAGCGGAAACACAGATACGCAGTATTTT. This translates into CASSLATSGNTDTQYF.

This clonotype has a count of ten or more. The CDR3 is CASSFPAGTYEQYF. CDR3 nucleotides: TGTGCCAGCAGTTTTCCCGCGGGGACCTACGAGCAGTACTTC. This chain connects TRBV28 to TRBJ2-7; D perhaps matches TRBD2 (6 bases). CDR3 length: 14 amino acids. Trimming shortened V by 3 bases and J by 2 bases, and 11 bases separated the two germline ends. Per germline, CDR1 MDHEN and CDR2 SYDVKM. Looking up the rest from reference TRBV28 and TRBJ2-7 gives the full variable domain: DVKVTQSSRYLVKRTGEKVFLECVQDMDHENMFWYRQDPGLGLRLIYFSYDVKMKEKGDIPEGYSVSREKKERFSLILESASTNQTSMYLCASSFPAGTYEQYFGPGTRLTVT.

This rearrangement joins TRBV4-1 to TRBJ2-3; 8 bases align to TRBD2. With 4 bases clipped from V and 4 bases from J, the junction kept 10 bases outside the gene matches. CDR1 is MGHRA, CDR2 YSYEKL, per germline. The CDR3 is 16 amino acids. This chain's CDR3 is CASSLRGSGDADTQYF. CDR3 coding DNA: TGCGCCAGCAGCCTCCGGGGTAGCGGGGACGCAGATACGCAGTATTTT.

The chain employs TRBV6-2 or TRBV6-3 and TRBJ2-3; D call uncertain. Germline CDR1 MNHEY, CDR2 SVGEGT. The CDR3 covers 19 residues. Deletions cut 0 bases from V and 0 bases from J, with 19 bases between. The DNA of the CDR3 is TGTGCCAGCAGTTACTCGTCGGGCCTACAGACCTCTAGCACAGATACGCAGTATTTT. It specifies CASSYSSGLQTSSTDTQYF.

This clonotype was counted many times. CDR3 bases: TGTGCCAGCAGCCAAGGGACAGCTCGGGGAGCTTTCTTT. It yields the protein CASSQGTARGAFF. The genes are TRBV3-1 and TRBJ1-1; tentative D call: TRBD1 (6 bases). V was pared by 1 base and J by 10 bases, with 13 bases between. The CDR3 consists of 13 residues. Germline CDR1 reads LGHDT; CDR2 reads YNNKEL (reference sequence). Using reference TRBV3-1 and TRBJ1-1 for the parts outside the CDR3, the full variable domain is DTAVSQTPKYLVTQMGNDKSIKCEQNLGHDTMYWYKQDSKKFLKIMFSYNNKELIINETVPNRFSPKSPDKAHLNLHINSLELGDSAVYFCASSQGTARGAFFGQGTRLTVV.

This clonotype was seen many times. The genes are TRBV20-1 and TRBJ2-1; no clear D gene. CDR3 size: 13 residues. The germline CDR1 and CDR2 sequences are DFQATT and SNEGSKA (reference sequence). V lost 6 bases, J lost 5 bases, and 14 bases lay in between. CDR3 protein: CSAEPGFDNEQFF. CDR3 bases: TGCAGTGCAGAGCCGGGTTTCGACAATGAGCAGTTCTTC.

This clonotype was detected a few times. This chain uses TRBV15 with TRBJ2-7; tentative D call: TRBD2 (5 bases). Germline CDR1 reads LNHNV; CDR2 reads YYDKDF (reference sequence). Trimming stripped 0 bases from V and 7 bases from J, with 16 bases between. There are 15 residues in the CDR3. The CDR3 loop reads CATSRELTASGEQYF. CDR3 bases: TGTGCCACCAGCAGAGAACTCACGGCCTCGGGGGAGCAGTACTTC.

This chain links TRBV3-1 with TRBJ1-5; D might be TRBD1 (5 bases). The CDR3 has 15 residues. V gave up 0 bases and J gave up 6 bases, with 12 bases separating them. Germline assignment: CDR1 LGHDT and CDR2 YNNKEL (reference sequence). DNA of the CDR3: TGTGCCAGCAGCCAAGATCGGGGGAACGGTCAGCCCCAGCATTTT. Translated, it gives CASSQDRGNGQPQHF.

This clonotype was counted ten times or more. The gene calls are TRBV13 and TRBJ1-1; 8 bases line up with TRBD1. The junction had 15 bases not matched to a gene; V was cut back by 5 bases and J by 4 bases. The CDR3 is 17 amino acids. Germline V CDR1 and CDR2: PRHDT, FYEKMQ (reference sequence). CDR3 nucleotides: TGTGCCAGCAGCCGTAAATGGACCCCACAGGGGGGCACTGAAGCTTTCTTT. It encodes CASSRKWTPQGGTEAFF.

At least ten counts were recorded for this clonotype. V usage is TRBV4-2 and J usage is TRBJ1-2; 8 bases agree with TRBD1. There are 17 residues in the CDR3. Germline CDR1 LGHNA, CDR2 YNFKEQ. Trimming at V came to 0 bases and at J to 7 bases, leaving 13 bases not matched to a gene. Here the CDR3 DNA reads TGTGCCAGCAGCCAAGATCCGGCAGGGGGCGCGGGGGGTGGCTACACCTTC. As protein: CASSQDPAGGAGGGYTF.

This clonotype was picked up many times. The rearrangement uses TRBV28 and TRBJ2-2; D is ambiguous. V was trimmed by 7 bases and J by 4 bases, leaving 10 bases between them. Germline V CDR1 and CDR2: MDHEN, SYDVKM. This CDR3 spans 13 amino acids. The CDR3 DNA is TGTGCCAGCATCTCCTGGGGCACCGGGGAGCTGTTTTTT. Translating it yields CASISWGTGELFF.

Only a few counts were recorded for this clonotype. V gene TRBV19 combines with J gene TRBJ2-5; a possible D gene is TRBD2 (5 bases). The CDR3 runs 15 residues. Between the trimmed V and J ends, which lost 2 bases and 4 bases, there was a span of 14 bases. Per germline, CDR1 LNHDA and CDR2 SQIVND (reference sequence). CDR3 protein: CASSIIWGAGETQYF. The CDR3 region has the DNA TGTGCCAGTAGTATAATTTGGGGAGCCGGAGAGACCCAGTACTTC.

The chain links TRBV11-2 to TRBJ2-2, with 8 bases fitting TRBD2. The CDR3 loop spans 15 amino acids. The germline gives CDR1 SGHAT, CDR2 FQNNGV. The V and J ends lost 0 bases and 7 bases, in that order; junction bases with no gene match: 4. CDR3 sequence reads: CASSLDLAGNGELFF. The CDR3 DNA is TGTGCCAGCAGCTTAGATCTAGCGGGCAACGGGGAGCTGTTTTTT.

This clonotype was detected ten times or more. The rearrangement joins TRBV5-1 to TRBJ2-1, with 7 bases identical to TRBD2. Germline V CDR1 and CDR2: SGHRS, YFSETQ. Trimming removed 3 bases from V and 7 bases from J; junction bases left unmatched: 10. The length of the CDR3 is 15 residues. CDR3 sequence reads: CASSSIGLDGNEQFF. In DNA form, the CDR3 reads TGCGCCAGCAGCTCCATAGGACTAGACGGGAATGAGCAGTTCTTC. The complete variable domain, with remaining parts taken from reference TRBV5-1 and TRBJ2-1, reads KAGVTQTPRYLIKTRGQQVTLSCSPISGHRSVSWYQQTPGQGLQFLFEYFSETQRNKGNFPGRFSGRQFSNSRSEMNVSTLELGDSALYLCASSSIGLDGNEQFFGPGTRLTVL.

Many counts were recorded for this clonotype. The CDR3 DNA sequence: TGCAGTGCTAGAGATGGGACGAGGGGAGGGAACACTGAAGCTTTCTTT. It codes for CSARDGTRGGNTEAFF. The chain joins TRBV20-1 to TRBJ1-1; weak D call: TRBD1 (5 bases). There are 16 residues in the CDR3. Germline V gene lookup returns CDR1 DFQATT and CDR2 SNEGSKA (reference sequence). Trimming removed 0 bases from V and 1 base from J, with 15 bases in between.

This clonotype came up many times. This chain links TRBV30 with TRBJ2-3; 7 nucleotides agree with TRBD1. The CDR3 loop spans 13 amino acids. Germline V gene sequence: CDR1 GTSNPN, CDR2 SVGIG (reference sequence). Here the CDR3 reads CAGRDSSTDTQYF. CDR3 bases: TGTGCGGGAAGGGACAGCAGCACAGATACGCAGTATTTT.

This clonotype has a handful of counts. The rearrangement joins TRBV28 to TRBJ1-2; the D gene is possibly TRBD1 (5 bases). Germline V gene data show CDR1 as MDHEN and CDR2 as SYDVKM. Trimming removed 7 bases from V and 8 bases from J, with 26 bases in between. The length of the CDR3 is 16 residues. The CDR3 DNA reads TGTGCCAGCACTTCCCGGTTTGGGGGGTTTTTAGTAGGCTACACCTTC. Translating it yields CASTSRFGGFLVGYTF.

The CDR3 is CASSFFATNEKLFF. DNA of the CDR3: TGCGCCAGCAGCTTTTTTGCAACTAATGAAAAACTGTTTTTT. This chain links TRBV5-1 with TRBJ1-4; D is uncertain. Trimming took off 2 bases at V and 0 bases at J, with 5 bases between the two ends. From germline, CDR1 is SGHRS and CDR2 YFSETQ. The CDR3 covers 14 residues.

This clonotype has a handful of counts. The chain carries TRBV5-8 and TRBJ2-7, with unresolved D. V was pared by 1 base and J by 3 bases, with 8 bases between. There are 13 residues in the CDR3. Per germline, CDR1 SGHTS and CDR2 YDEGEE. CDR3 DNA: TGTGCCAGCAGCTTGAGGCAGAACTACGAGCAGTACTTC. The encoded protein is CASSLRQNYEQYF.

This clonotype has just a few counts. The rearrangement links TRBV10-3 to TRBJ2-7; 8 bases match TRBD2. Germline CDR1 ENHRY, CDR2 SYGVKD. The V and J ends lost 5 bases and 1 base, in that order; junction bases with no gene match: 1. The CDR3 covers 13 residues. The CDR3 bases are TGTGCCATCAGTATAGCGGGATCCTACGAGCAGTACTTC. This encodes CAISIAGSYEQYF.

The table lists this clonotype with a few counts. This sequence joins TRBV27 and TRBJ2-7; weak D call: TRBD1 (6 bases). The V end was cut by 6 bases, the J end by 4 bases, with 19 bases between. Germline CDR1 reads MNHEY; CDR2 reads SMNVEV (reference sequence). This CDR3 comprises 15 residues. Here the CDR3 reads CASRGHLVYPYEQYF. The CDR3 region has the DNA TGTGCCAGCAGGGGACACCTTGTTTACCCTTACGAGCAGTACTTC.